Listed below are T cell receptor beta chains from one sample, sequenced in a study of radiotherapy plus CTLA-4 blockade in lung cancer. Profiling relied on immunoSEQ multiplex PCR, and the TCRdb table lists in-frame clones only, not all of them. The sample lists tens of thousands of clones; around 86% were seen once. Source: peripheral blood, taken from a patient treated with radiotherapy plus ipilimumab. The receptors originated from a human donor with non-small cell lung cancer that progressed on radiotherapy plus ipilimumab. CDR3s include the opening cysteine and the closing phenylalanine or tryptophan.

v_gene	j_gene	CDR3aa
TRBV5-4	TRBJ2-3	CASSETSSRTDTQYF
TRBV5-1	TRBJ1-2	CASSLAGEGYTF
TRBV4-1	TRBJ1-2	CASSAGRTNYGYTF
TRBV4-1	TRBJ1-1	CASSQGGGLNTEAFF
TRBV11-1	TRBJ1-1	CASSLSVFGNTEAFF
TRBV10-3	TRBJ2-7	CAIRTGTGVYEQYF
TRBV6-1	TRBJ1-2	CASSERTDYGYTF
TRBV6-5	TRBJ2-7	CASSYYQGNLYEQYF
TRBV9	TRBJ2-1	CASSVGDPNNNEQFF
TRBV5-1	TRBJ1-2	CASSLSGWGREDGYTF